This paragraph covers one T cell receptor beta chain sequence. Germline CDR1 is PRHDT and CDR2 is FYEKMQ (reference sequence). The V end lost 0 bases, the J end lost 8 bases, and 10 bases lay between the germline ends. CDR3 size: 13 residues. The source of the sample is a study of siplizumab effects on memory and regulatory T cells. Assay used: immunoSEQ multiplex PCR; TCRdb lists only in-frame clones, some missing. Of about 82,000 clones in the sample, around 90% were seen once. This receptor was obtained from a human donor in good health. Sequenced: Tregs sorted from blood. This chain uses TRBV13 with TRBJ1-2, with D maybe TRBD1 (5 bases). CDR3 in DNA: TGTGCCAGCAGCTTAGGGCAGGGCTGGGGCTACACCTTC. Translated, it gives CASSLGQGWGYTF.